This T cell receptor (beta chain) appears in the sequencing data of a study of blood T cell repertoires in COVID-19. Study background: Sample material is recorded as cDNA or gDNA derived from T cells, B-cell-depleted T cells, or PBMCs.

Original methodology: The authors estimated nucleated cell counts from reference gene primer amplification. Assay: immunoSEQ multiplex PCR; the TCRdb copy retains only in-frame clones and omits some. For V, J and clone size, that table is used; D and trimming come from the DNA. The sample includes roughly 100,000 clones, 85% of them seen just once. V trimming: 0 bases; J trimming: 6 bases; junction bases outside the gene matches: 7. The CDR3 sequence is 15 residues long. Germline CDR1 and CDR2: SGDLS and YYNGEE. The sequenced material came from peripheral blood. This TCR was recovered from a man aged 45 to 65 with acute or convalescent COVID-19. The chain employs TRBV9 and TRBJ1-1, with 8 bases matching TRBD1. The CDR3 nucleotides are TGTGCCAGCAGCGTAGTTGGGACAGGCACCGCTGAAGCTTTCTTT. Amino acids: CASSVVGTGTAEAFF.